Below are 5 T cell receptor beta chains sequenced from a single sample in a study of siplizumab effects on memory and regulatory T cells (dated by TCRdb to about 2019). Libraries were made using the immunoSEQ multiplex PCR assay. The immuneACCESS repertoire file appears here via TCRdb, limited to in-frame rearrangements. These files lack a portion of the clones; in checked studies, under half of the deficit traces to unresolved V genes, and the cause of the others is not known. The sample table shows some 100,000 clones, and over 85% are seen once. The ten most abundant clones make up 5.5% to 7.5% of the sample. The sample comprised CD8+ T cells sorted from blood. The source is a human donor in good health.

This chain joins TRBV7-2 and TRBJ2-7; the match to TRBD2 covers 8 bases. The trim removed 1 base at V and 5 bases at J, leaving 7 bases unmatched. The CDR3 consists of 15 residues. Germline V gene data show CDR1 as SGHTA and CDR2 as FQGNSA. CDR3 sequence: CASSLEVAGIHEQYF. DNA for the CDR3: TGTGCCAGCAGCTTAGAGGTAGCGGGAATCCACGAGCAGTACTTC.

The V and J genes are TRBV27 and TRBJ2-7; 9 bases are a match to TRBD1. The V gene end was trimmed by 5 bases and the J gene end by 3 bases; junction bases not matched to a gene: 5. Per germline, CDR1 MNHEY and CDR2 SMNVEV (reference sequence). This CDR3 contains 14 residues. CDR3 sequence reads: CASSRTGVHYEQYF. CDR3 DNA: TGTGCCAGCAGTAGGACAGGGGTCCACTACGAGCAGTACTTC.

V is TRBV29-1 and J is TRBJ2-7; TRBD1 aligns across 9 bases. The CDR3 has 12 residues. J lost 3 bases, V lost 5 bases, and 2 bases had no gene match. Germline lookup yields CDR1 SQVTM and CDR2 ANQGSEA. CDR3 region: CSVMGQGYEQYF. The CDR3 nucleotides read TGCAGCGTTATGGGACAGGGCTACGAGCAGTACTTC.

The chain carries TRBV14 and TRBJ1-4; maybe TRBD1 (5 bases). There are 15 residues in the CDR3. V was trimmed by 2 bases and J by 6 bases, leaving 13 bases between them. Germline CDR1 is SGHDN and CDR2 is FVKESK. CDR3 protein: CASSQLGPMDEKLFF. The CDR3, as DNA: TGTGCCAGCAGCCAATTGGGACCGATGGATGAAAAACTGTTTTTT.

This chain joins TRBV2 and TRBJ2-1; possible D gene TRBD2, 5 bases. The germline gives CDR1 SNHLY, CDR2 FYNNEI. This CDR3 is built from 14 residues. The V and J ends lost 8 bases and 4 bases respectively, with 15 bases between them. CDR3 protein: CASYSERGYNEQFF. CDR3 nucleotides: TGTGCCAGCTACTCTGAACGGGGTTACAATGAGCAGTTCTTC.